This T cell receptor beta chain originates from a study of T-cell memory formation after mild COVID-19. This clonotype showed up just a few times. The antigen remains undetermined. Regarding the study as a whole: Contracting CD4+ clones sat mainly in CM and EM; CD8+ in EMRA.

MiXCR, run by TCRdb on the 5' RACE reads, gives a single entry per CDR3 protein. The profile shows roughly 450,000 distinct CDR3 sequences, over 15% of them singletons. CDR3 length: 17 amino acids. Germline V lookup: CDR1 MGHRA, CDR2 YSYEKL. Trimming shortened V by 1 base and J by 5 bases, and 18 bases separated the two germline ends. Sequencing input: PBMCs or a T cell subset sorted from them (not recorded which). The source of this sequence is an adult woman who had mild COVID-19 (a few samples of this study predate the infection). Cell type and time point are not known. The chain uses TRBV4-1 and TRBJ2-1, with D perhaps TRBD2 (6 bases). CDR3 sequence reads: CASSQGPLAGSDNEQFF. DNA for the CDR3: TGCGCCAGCAGCCAAGGACCACTGGCGGGATCCGACAATGAGCAGTTCTTC.